The source of this TCR beta chain is a study of pediatric ulcerative colitis. Comment on this clone: Its matching antigen is unknown.

The repertoire was sequenced with immunoSEQ multiplex PCR; TCRdb's copy has only in-frame clones and lacks some. The sample lists roughly 16,000 clones, about 80% occurring once. Overall study findings and caveats: A couple of rectal CDR3 clonotypes occurred in all ulcerative colitis patients.

In germline, CDR1 is MNHNS, CDR2 SASEGT. CDR3 size: 12 residues. Trimming pared 4 bases from V and 5 bases from J, leaving 8 bases between. One to two pinch biopsies were taken from the rectum during colonoscopy. The receptor's source is a boy younger than 18 who was a control in a study of pediatric ulcerative colitis. The sequencing input was gut tissue. This chain joins TRBV6-1 and TRBJ2-5; D is undetermined. The CDR3 sequence is CASSVYGETQYF. CDR3 nucleotides: TGTGCCAGCAGTGTGTACGGTGAGACCCAGTACTTC.